The subject of this entry is one TCR beta chain. These data come from a study of T cell changes during pregnancy in multiple sclerosis. Generated by immunoSEQ multiplex PCR, the TCRdb table keeps only in-frame clones and is missing some. The top ten clones hold 0.74% of a sample with tens of thousands of clones, almost 90% of them seen once. The V end was cut by 0 bases, the J end by 5 bases, with 13 bases between. Per the germline V gene, CDR1 is MNHEY and CDR2 is SVGAGI. The CDR3 runs to 15 residues. This clonotype was obtained from a female donor in good health, enrolled as a control in a pregnancy study. Sequenced here: CD4+ T cells from peripheral blood mononuclear cells, sampled in the first trimester of pregnancy. The gene calls are TRBV6-5 and TRBJ1-1, with TRBD1 as a possible D gene (5 bases). CDR3 sequence: CASSYSTGDWTEAFF. CDR3 DNA: TGTGCCAGCAGTTACTCGACGGGGGACTGGACTGAAGCTTTCTTT.